The 3 T cell receptor beta chains below all came from one sample that was sequenced in a study of OX40 agonist ivuxolimab in advanced cancers. Libraries were prepared by immunoSEQ multiplex PCR; TCRdb keeps only in-frame clonotypes and omits some of them. The table lists tens of thousands of clones, roughly 84% of them singletons. The sample in question was CD4+ or CD8+ T cells sorted from blood, obtained in a trial of the OX40 agonist ivuxolimab. These receptor sequences come from an adult with an advanced solid tumor such as melanoma, head and neck, liver or kidney cancer.

The chain carries TRBV5-6 and TRBJ2-2; tentative D call: TRBD2 (5 bases). Deletions cut 1 base from V and 1 base from J, with 11 bases between. This CDR3 is built from 16 residues. Germline CDR1 SGHDT, CDR2 YYEEEE. The CDR3 nucleotides are TGTGCCAGCAGCTTGCTTCGGGGAATGAACACCGGGGAGCTGTTTTTT. Its translation: CASSLLRGMNTGELFF.

The V and J genes are TRBV10-1 and TRBJ2-7; 12 nucleotides match TRBD2. V lost 2 bases, J lost 5 bases, and 7 bases stayed unmatched. Per germline, CDR1 WNHNN and CDR2 SYGVQD (reference sequence). The CDR3 is 16 residues long. Here the CDR3 reads CASSEPPLAGGHEQYF. In nucleotides, the CDR3 is TGCGCCAGCAGTGAGCCGCCACTAGCGGGAGGCCACGAGCAGTACTTC.

The chain couples TRBV19 to TRBJ2-7; possibly TRBD2 for D (6 bases). Germline CDR1 and CDR2: LNHDA and SQIVND (reference sequence). V was shortened by 6 bases and J by 9 bases, with 15 bases between the two germline ends. The CDR3 is 12 residues long. The CDR3 DNA is TGTGCCAGTAGGGGACCACGGGACTTGCAGTACTTC. This gives the protein CASRGPRDLQYF.